A single TCR beta chain is shown here with its context. Its antigen is as yet unknown. The data belong to a study of T-cell memory formation after mild COVID-19. Overall study results and limits: Clones shrinking from day 15 to 85 showed even CD4/CD8 mixes; later expanders tilted CD4+. Second-wave clones with a day 37 peak had unconfirmed SARS-CoV-2 specificity.

The CDR3 has 16 residues. Deletions cut 2 bases from V and 4 bases from J, with 14 bases between. Germline V gene data show CDR1 as SEHNR and CDR2 as FQNEAQ (reference sequence). MiXCR, applied by TCRdb to the 5' RACE reads, yields one record per CDR3 protein. The sample consists of approximately 150,000 distinct CDR3 sequences, roughly 15% of them appearing once. The clonotype was recovered from an adult woman who had mild COVID-19 (a few samples of this study predate the infection). Cell type and time point are not known. Input material: PBMCs or a T cell subset sorted from them (not recorded which). The V gene is TRBV7-9, the J gene TRBJ1-4; tentatively, D is TRBD1 (5 bases). The CDR3 region has the DNA TGTGCCAGCAGCTTACCTCGGGACCACCTTAATGAAAAACTGTTTTTT. It yields the protein CASSLPRDHLNEKLFF.